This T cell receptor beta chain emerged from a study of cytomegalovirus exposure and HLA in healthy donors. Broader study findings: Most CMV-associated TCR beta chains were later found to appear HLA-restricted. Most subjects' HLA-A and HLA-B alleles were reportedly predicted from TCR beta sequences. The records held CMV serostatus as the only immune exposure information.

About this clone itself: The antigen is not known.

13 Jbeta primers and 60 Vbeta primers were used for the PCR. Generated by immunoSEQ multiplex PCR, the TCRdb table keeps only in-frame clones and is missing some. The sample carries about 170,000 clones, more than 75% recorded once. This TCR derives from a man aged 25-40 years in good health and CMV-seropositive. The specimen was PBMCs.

CDR3 DNA: TGTGCCAGCAGCCAAGTTGGAGCGGGAAACTACAATGAGCAGTTCTTC. It encodes CASSQVGAGNYNEQFF. The chain employs TRBV14 and TRBJ2-1; 7 bases are shared with TRBD2. Germline CDR1 SGHDN, CDR2 FVKESK. The CDR3 totals 16 residues. The V and J ends lost 1 base and 3 bases, in that order; junction bases with no gene match: 6.